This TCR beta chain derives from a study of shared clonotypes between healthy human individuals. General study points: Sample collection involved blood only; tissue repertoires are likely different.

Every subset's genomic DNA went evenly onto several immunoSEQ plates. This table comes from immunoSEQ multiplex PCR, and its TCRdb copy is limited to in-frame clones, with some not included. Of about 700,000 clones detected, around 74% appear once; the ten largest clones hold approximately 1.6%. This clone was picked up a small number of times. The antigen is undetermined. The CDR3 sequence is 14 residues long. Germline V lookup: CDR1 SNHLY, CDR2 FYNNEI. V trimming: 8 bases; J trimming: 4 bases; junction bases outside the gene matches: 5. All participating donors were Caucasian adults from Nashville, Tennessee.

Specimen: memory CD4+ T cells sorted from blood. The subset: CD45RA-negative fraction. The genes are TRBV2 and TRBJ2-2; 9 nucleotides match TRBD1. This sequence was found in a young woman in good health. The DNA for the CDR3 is TGTGCCAGCGGACAGGGGCACGGCACCGGGGAGCTGTTTTTT. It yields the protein CASGQGHGTGELFF.